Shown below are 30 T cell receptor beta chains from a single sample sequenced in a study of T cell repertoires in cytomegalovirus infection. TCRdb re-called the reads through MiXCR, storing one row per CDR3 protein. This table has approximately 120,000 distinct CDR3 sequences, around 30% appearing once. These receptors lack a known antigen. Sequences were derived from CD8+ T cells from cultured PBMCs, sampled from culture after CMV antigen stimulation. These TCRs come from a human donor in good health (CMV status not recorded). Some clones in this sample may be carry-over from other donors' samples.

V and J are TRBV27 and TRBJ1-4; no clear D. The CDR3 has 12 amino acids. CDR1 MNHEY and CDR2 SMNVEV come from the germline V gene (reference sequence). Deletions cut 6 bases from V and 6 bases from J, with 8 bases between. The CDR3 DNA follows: TGTGCCAGCAGGGCTCCAGATGAAAAACTGTTTTTT. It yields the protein CASRAPDEKLFF.

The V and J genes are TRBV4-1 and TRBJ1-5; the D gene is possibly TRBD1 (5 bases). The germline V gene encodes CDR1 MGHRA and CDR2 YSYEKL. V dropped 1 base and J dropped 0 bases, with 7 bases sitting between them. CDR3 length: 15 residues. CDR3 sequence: CASSQGDLSNQPQHF. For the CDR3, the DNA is TGCGCCAGCAGCCAAGGGGACCTTAGCAATCAGCCCCAGCATTTT.

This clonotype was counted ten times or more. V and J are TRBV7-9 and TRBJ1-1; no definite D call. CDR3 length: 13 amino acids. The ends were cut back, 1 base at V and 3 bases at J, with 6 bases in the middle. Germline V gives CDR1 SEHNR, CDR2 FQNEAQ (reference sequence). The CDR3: CASSLVGHTEAFF. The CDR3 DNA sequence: TGTGCCAGCAGCTTAGTAGGGCACACTGAAGCTTTCTTT.

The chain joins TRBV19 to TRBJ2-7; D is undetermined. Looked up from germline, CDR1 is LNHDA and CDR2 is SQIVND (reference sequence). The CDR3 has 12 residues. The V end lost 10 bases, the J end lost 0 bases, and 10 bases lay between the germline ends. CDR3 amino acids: CATHDRSYEQYF. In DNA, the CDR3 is TGTGCCACTCACGACCGCTCCTACGAGCAGTACTTC.

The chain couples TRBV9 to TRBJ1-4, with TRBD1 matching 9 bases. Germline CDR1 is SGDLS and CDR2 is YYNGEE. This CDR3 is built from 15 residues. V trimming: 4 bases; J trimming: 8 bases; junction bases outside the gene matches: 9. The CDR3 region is CASSSRDRVNEKLFF. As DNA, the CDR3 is TGTGCCAGCAGCAGCAGGGACAGGGTAAACGAAAAACTGTTTTTT.

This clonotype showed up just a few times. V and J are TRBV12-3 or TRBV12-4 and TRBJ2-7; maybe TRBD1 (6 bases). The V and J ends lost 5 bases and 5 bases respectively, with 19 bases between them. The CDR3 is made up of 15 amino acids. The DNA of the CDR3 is TGTGCCAGCAGTGAGAAAAACAGGGCTGGGAACGAGCAGTACTTC. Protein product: CASSEKNRAGNEQYF.

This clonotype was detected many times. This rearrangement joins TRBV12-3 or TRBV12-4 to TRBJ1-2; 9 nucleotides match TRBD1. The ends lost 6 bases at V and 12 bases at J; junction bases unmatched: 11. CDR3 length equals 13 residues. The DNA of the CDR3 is TGTGCCAGCAGCAATCCGGGACAGGGAGAGGACACCTTC. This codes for CASSNPGQGEDTF.

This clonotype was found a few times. The CDR3 nucleotides are TGTGCCAGTAGTATATCGTCAGGGGCCCGGGGATTTGGCTACACCTTC. It is translated as CASSISSGARGFGYTF. The gene calls are TRBV19 and TRBJ1-2; tentatively, D is TRBD1 (6 bases). Germline V gene sequence: CDR1 LNHDA, CDR2 SQIVND (reference sequence). The germline V and J ends were trimmed by 2 bases and 7 bases, with 20 bases remaining between them. The CDR3 length is 16 residues.

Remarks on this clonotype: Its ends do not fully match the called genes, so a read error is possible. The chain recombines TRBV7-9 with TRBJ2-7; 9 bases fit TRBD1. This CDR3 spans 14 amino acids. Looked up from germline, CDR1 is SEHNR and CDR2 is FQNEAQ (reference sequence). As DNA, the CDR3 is TGTACCAGCAGCCCTGGGACAGGGTTCGACGAGCAGTACTTC. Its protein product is CTSSPGTGFDEQYF.

CDR3 sequence: CASRAGPPFYEQYF. In DNA form, the CDR3 reads TGTGCCAGCAGGGCGGGACCTCCTTTCTACGAGCAGTACTTC. V is TRBV6-1 and J is TRBJ2-7, with D possibly matching TRBD2 (6 bases). Deletions cut 6 bases from V and 3 bases from J, with 15 bases between. The CDR3 totals 14 residues. Germline lookup yields CDR1 MNHNS and CDR2 SASEGT.

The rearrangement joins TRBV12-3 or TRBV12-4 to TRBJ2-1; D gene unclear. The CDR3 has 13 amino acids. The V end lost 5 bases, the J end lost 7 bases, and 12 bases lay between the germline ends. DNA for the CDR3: TGTGCCAGCAGTACCGGGCTGGGGAATGAGCAGTTCTTC. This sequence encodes CASSTGLGNEQFF.

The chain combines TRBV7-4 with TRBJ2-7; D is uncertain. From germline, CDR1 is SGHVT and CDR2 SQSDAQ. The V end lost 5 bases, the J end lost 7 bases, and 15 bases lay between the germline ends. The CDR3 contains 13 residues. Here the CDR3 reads CASSVKTLGEQYF. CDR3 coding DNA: TGTGCCAGCAGCGTAAAGACATTAGGGGAGCAGTACTTC.

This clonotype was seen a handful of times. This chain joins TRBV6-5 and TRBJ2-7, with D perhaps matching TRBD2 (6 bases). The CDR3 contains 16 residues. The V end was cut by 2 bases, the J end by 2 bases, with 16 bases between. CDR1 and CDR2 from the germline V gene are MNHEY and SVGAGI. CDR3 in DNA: TGTGCCAGCAGTTACGGAGGAGTAGCGGAAACCTACGAGCAGTACTTC. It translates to CASSYGGVAETYEQYF.

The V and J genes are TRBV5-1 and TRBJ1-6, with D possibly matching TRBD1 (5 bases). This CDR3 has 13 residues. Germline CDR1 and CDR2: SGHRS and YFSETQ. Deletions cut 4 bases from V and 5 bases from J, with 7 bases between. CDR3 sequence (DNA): TGCGCCAGCAGCCGGGACGATAATTCACCCCTCCACTTT. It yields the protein CASSRDDNSPLHF.

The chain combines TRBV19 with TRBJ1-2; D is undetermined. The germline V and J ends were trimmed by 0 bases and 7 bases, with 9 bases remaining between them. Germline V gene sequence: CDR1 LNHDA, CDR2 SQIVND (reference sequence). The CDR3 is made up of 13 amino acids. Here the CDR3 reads CASSIDLSGGYTF. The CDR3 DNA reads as TGTGCCAGTAGTATAGACCTGTCCGGTGGCTACACCTTC.

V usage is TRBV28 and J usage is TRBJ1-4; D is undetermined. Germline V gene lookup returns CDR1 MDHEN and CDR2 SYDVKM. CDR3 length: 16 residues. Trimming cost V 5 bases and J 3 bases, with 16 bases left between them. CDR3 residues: CASSPSTGMPNEKLFF. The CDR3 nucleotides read TGTGCCAGCAGTCCCTCGACGGGGATGCCTAATGAAAAACTGTTTTTT.

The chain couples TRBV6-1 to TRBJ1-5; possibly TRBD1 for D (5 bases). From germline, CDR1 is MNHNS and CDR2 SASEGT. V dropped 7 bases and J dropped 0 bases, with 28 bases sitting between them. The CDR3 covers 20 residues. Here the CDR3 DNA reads TGTGCCAGCACCCTCTCCGGAGGGTACAGGAGATATGATAGCAATCAGCCCCAGCATTTT. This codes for CASTLSGGYRRYDSNQPQHF.

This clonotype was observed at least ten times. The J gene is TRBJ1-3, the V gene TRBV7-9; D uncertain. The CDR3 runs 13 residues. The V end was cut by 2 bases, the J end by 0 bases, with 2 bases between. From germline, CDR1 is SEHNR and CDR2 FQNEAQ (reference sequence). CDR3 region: CASSLFSGNTIYF. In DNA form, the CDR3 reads TGTGCCAGCAGCTTATTCTCTGGAAACACCATATATTTT.

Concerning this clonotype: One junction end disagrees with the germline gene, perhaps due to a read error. This chain's CDR3 is CASSQTDTLEGMNYSYTF. The CDR3 nucleotides are TGTGCCAGCAGCCAAACCGATACCTTGGAGGGAATGAACTATAGCTACACCTTC. This chain links TRBV3-1 with TRBJ1-2, with D uncertain. Germline V CDR1 and CDR2: LGHDT, YNNKEL (reference sequence). The CDR3 has 18 residues. Combining the CDR3 with reference TRBV3-1 and TRBJ1-2 gives the whole variable domain DTAVSQTPKYLVTQMGNDKSIKCEQNLGHDTMYWYKQDSKKFLKIMFSYNNKELIINETVPNRFSPKSPDKAHLNLHINSLELGDSAVYFCASSQTDTLEGMNYSYTFGSGTRLTVV.

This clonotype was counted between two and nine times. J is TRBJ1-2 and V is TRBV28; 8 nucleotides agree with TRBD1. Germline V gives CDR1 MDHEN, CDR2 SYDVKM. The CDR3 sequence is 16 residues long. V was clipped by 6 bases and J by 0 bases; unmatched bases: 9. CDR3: CASRPGQGNANYGYTF. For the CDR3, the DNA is TGTGCCAGCAGACCAGGACAGGGAAACGCTAACTATGGCTACACCTTC.

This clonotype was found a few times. In nucleotides, the CDR3 is TGTGCCAGCAGCCCCTCGACAGGCGGGATCTACGAGCAGTACTTC. This gives the protein CASSPSTGGIYEQYF. The chain combines TRBV11-2 with TRBJ2-7; D is perhaps TRBD1 or TRBD2 (6 bases each). Germline V gene data show CDR1 as SGHAT and CDR2 as FQNNGV. With 5 bases removed from V and 3 bases from J, the gap between germline ends came to 17 bases. The CDR3 totals 15 residues. The variable domain in full, completed from reference TRBV11-2 and TRBJ2-7, reads EAGVAQSPRYKIIEKRQSVAFWCNPISGHATLYWYQQILGQGPKLLIQFQNNGVVDDSQLPKDRFSAERLKGVDSTLKIQPAKLEDSAVYLCASSPSTGGIYEQYFGPGTRLTVT.

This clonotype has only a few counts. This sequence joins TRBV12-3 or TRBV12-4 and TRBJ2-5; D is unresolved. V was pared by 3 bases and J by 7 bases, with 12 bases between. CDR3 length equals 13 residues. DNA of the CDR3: TGTGCCAGCAGTTTGGGCCTGAAAGGGACCCAGTACTTC. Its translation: CASSLGLKGTQYF.

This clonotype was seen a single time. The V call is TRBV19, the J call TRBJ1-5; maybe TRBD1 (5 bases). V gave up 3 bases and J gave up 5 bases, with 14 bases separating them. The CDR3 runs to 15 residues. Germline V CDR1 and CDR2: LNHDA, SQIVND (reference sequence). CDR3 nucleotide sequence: TGTGCCAGTAGTATCGGCCAGGGAGTAGATCAGCCCCAGCATTTT. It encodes CASSIGQGVDQPQHF.

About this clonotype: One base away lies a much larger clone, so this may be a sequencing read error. The CDR3 DNA follows: TGTGCCACCATCAGATCCAGGAACTATAATTCACCCCTCCACTTT. Amino acid sequence: CATIRSRNYNSPLHF. The chain carries TRBV15 and TRBJ1-6, with D unclear. Germline CDR1 is LNHNV and CDR2 is YYDKDF (reference sequence). The CDR3 runs 15 residues.

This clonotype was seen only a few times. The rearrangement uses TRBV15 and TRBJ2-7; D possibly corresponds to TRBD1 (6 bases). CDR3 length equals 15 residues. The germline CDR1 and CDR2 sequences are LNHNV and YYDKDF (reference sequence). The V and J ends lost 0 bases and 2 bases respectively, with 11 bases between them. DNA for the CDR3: TGTGCCACCAGCAGAGATGTGACAGGAACCTACGAGCAGTACTTC. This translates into CATSRDVTGTYEQYF.

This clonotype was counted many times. CDR3 in amino acids: CASSLTGAAGNTIYF. The CDR3 coding sequence is TGTGCCAGCAGCTTAACGGGGGCGGCTGGAAACACCATATATTTT. The V call is TRBV7-9, the J call TRBJ1-3, with a weak D call TRBD1 (6 bases). The V gene lost 2 bases and the J gene lost 2 bases, with 10 bases spanning the gap. This CDR3 contains 15 residues. CDR1 and CDR2 from the germline V gene are SEHNR and FQNEAQ (reference sequence). Based on the CDR3 plus reference TRBV7-9 and TRBJ1-3, the full variable domain is DTGVSQNPRHKITKRGQNVTFRCDPISEHNRLYWYRQTLGQGPEFLTYFQNEAQLEKSRLLSDRFSAERPKGSFSTLEIQRTEQGDSAMYLCASSLTGAAGNTIYFGEGSWLTVV.

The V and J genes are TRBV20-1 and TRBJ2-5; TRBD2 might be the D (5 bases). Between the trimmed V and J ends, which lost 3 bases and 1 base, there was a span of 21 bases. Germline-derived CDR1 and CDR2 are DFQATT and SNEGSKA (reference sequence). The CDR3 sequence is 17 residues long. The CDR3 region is CSASPVRELWRQETQYF. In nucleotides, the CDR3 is TGCAGTGCTAGCCCGGTGAGGGAACTTTGGCGCCAAGAGACCCAGTACTTC.

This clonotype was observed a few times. The CDR3 DNA reads as TGTGCCAGCAGTGGGGGGGGGACTGGGGCCAACGTCCTGACTTTC. Protein product: CASSGGGTGANVLTF. J is TRBJ2-6 and V is TRBV12-3 or TRBV12-4; TRBD2 matches 7 bases. Trimming cost V 5 bases and J 2 bases; bases outside gene matches: 3. The CDR3 spans 15 residues.

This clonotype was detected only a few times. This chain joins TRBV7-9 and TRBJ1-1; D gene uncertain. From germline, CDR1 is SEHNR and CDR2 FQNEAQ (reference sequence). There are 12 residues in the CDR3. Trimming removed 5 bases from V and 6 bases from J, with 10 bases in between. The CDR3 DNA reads TGTGCCAGCAGCCAACAACGGGCTGAAGCTTTCTTT. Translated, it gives CASSQQRAEAFF.

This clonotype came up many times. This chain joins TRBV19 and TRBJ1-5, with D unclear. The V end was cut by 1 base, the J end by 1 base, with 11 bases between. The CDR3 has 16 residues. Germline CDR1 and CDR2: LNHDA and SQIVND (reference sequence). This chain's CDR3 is CASSIGEAGSNQPQHF. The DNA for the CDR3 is TGTGCCAGTAGTATAGGTGAAGCGGGAAGCAATCAGCCCCAGCATTTT. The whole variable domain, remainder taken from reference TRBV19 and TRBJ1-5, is DGGITQSPKYLFRKEGQNVTLSCEQNLNHDAMYWYRQDPGQGLRLIYYSQIVNDFQKGDIAEGYSVSREKKESFPLTVTSAQKNPTAFYLCASSIGEAGSNQPQHFGDGTRLSIL.